This T cell receptor (beta chain) stems from a study of Ad26.COV2.S vaccination and SARS-CoV-2 variants. For the study at large: Enrollment placed the donor in the COV1001 Ad26.COV2.S trial arm.

Notes on the study in general: Higher spike-specific TCR breadth was found in vaccine recipients than in placebo recipients. Vaccinees and placebo recipients showed similar non-spike TCR breadth.

Using immunoSEQ multiplex PCR, the repertoire was profiled, and TCRdb retains in-frame clones only, with some absent. The sample shows roughly 460,000 clones, around 89% of them seen only once. Germline assignment: CDR1 SEHNR and CDR2 FQNEAQ (reference sequence). Trimming took 0 bases from V and 2 from J, leaving 11 bases between them. This CDR3 region has 15 residues. Treatment defined: 15 to 20 received Ad26.COV2.S at low or high dose, single or two shots; about 5 received placebo; per-sample allocation not given. Material that was analyzed had been drawn on day 63 after the first vaccine or placebo injection. Note on this clone: The antigen remains unidentified.

The receptor was derived from a person between 18 and 60 years old who received the Ad26.COV2.S COVID-19 vaccine or a placebo. The genes are TRBV7-9 and TRBJ2-7; D possibly corresponds to TRBD1 (6 bases). The sequences come from peripheral blood, collected in a trial of Ad26.COV2.S vaccine versus placebo. The CDR3 here is CASSLARQATYEQYF. Written as DNA, the CDR3 is TGTGCCAGCAGCTTAGCGCGACAGGCCACCTACGAGCAGTACTTC.